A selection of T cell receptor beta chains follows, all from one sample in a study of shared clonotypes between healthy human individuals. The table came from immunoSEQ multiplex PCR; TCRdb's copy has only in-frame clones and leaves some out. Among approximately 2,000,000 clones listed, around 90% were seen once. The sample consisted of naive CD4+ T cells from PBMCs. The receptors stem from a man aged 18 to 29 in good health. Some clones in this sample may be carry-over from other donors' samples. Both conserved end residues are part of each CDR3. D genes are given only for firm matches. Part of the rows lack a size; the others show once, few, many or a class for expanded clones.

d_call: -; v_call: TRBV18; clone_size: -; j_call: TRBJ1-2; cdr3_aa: CASSPSRAGNGGYTF; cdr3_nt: TGTGCCAGCTCACCATCACGTGCTGGCAACGGTGGCTACACCTTC
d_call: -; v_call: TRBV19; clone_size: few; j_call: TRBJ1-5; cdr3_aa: CASSGGNSNQPQHF; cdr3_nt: TGTGCCAGTAGCGGGGGAAATAGCAATCAGCCCCAGCATTTT
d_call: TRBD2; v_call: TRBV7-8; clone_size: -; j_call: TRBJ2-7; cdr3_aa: CASGTGTSGVVAYEQYF; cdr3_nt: TGTGCCAGCGGAACCGGGACTAGCGGGGTGGTGGCCTACGAGCAGTACTTC
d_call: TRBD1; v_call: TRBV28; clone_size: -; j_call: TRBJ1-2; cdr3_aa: CASTLRGRGELDYGYTF; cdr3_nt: TGTGCCAGCACCCTAAGGGGGCGAGGGGAGCTGGACTATGGCTACACCTTC
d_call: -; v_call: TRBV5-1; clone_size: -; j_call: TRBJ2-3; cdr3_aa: CATSRGALTDTQYF; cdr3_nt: TGCGCCACCTCACGGGGGGCTCTCACAGATACGCAGTATTTT
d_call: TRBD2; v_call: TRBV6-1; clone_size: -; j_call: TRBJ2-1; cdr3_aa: CASSEGTSSLEQFF; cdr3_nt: TGTGCCAGCAGTGAGGGGACTAGTAGTCTTGAGCAGTTCTTC
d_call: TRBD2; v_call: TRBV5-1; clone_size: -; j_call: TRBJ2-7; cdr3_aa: CASSLVLAGNYEQYF; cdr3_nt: TGCGCCAGCAGCTTGGTGCTAGCGGGAAATTACGAGCAGTACTTC
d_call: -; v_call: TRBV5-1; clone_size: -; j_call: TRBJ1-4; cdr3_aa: CASSFGRAGSEKLFF; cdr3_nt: TGCGCCAGCAGCTTCGGACGGGCGGGTTCTGAAAAACTGTTTTTT
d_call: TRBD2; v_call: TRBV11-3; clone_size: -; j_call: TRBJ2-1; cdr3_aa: CASSQSRGGRIYNEQFF; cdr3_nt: TGTGCCAGCAGCCAATCCCGGGGGGGCCGCATCTACAATGAGCAGTTCTTC
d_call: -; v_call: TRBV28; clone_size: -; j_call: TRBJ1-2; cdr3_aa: CASSLSPAVDFYGYTF; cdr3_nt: TGTGCCAGCAGTTTATCCCCCGCGGTAGATTTCTATGGCTACACCTTC
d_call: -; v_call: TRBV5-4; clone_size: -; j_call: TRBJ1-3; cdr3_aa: CASSGPSTIYF; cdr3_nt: TGTGCCAGCAGCGGCCCAAGCACCATATATTTT
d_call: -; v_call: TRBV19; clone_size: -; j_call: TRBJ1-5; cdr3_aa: CASSPRSGHQPQHF; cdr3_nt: TGTGCCAGTAGCCCCCGGTCAGGCCATCAGCCCCAGCATTTT
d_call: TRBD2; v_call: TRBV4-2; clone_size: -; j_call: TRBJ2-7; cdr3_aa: CASSQEPGGVYEQYF; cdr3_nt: TGTGCCAGCAGCCAAGAGCCGGGGGGGGTATACGAGCAGTACTTC
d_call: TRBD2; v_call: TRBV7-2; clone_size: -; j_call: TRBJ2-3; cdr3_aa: CASSLSGRMTDTQYF; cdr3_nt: TGTGCCAGCAGCTTGAGCGGGAGGATGACAGATACGCAGTATTTT
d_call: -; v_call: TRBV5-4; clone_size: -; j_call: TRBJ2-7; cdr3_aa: CASSLNSYEQYF; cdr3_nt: TGTGCCAGCAGCTTGAACAGCTACGAGCAGTACTTC
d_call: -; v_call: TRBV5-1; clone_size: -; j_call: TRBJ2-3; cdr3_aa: CASSLWFGTQYF; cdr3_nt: TGCGCCAGCAGCTTGTGGTTTGGTACGCAGTATTTT
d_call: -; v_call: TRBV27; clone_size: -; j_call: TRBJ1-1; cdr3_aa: CASSLRTMNTEAFF; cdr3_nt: TGTGCCAGCAGTTTACGCACAATGAACACTGAAGCTTTCTTT
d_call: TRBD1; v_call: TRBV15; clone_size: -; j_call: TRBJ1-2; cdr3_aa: CATSREQGLNYGYTF; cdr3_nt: TGTGCCACCAGCAGAGAACAGGGGCTTAACTATGGCTACACCTTC
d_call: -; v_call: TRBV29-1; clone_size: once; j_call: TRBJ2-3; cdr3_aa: CSVPRGTDTQYF; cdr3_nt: TGCAGCGTCCCCAGGGGCACAGATACGCAGTATTTT
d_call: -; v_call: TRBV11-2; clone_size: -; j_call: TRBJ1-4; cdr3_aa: CASSLRRGEKLFF; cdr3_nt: TGTGCCAGCAGCTTACGTCGAGGGGAAAAACTGTTTTTT
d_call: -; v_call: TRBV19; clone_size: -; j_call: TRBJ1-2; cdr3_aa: CATTGGYGYTF; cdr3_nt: TGTGCCACCACTGGGGGCTATGGCTACACCTTC
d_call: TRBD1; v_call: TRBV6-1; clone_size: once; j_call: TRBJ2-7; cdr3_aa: CASSETGTASYEQYF; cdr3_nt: TGTGCCAGCAGTGAAACCGGGACAGCCTCCTACGAGCAGTACTTC
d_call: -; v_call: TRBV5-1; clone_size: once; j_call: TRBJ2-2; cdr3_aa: CASSSGLGTGELFF; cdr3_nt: TGCGCCAGCAGCTCCGGTCTGGGGACCGGGGAGCTGTTTTTT
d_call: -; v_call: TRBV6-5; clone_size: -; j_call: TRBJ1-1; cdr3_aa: CASSYSRIQGDAFF; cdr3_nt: TGTGCCAGCAGTTACAGCCGGATCCAGGGCGACGCTTTCTTT
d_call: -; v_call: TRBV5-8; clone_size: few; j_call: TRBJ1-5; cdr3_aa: CASSYKYQPQHF; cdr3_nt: TGTGCCAGCAGCTACAAATATCAGCCCCAGCATTTT
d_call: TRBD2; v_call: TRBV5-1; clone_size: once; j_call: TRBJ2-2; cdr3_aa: CASSLAPLAGTGELFF; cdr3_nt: TGCGCCAGCAGCTTGGCTCCACTAGCGGGCACCGGGGAGCTGTTTTTT
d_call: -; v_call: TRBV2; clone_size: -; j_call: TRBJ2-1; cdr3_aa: CASSRAGSYNEQFF; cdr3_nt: TGTGCCAGCAGTAGGGCAGGCTCCTACAATGAGCAGTTCTTC